These T cell receptor beta chains were read from a single sample in a study of T cells in Graves' hyperthyroidism and ophthalmopathy. TCRdb redid the calling of the multiplex PCR reads with MiXCR, one entry per CDR3 protein. This table holds around 300,000 distinct CDR3 sequences, roughly an eighth found once. Input material: blood. The receptor source for this set is a woman aged 35 to 49 with Graves' hyperthyroidism. The CDR3 runs from the conserved cysteine through the conserved F or W. Each record gives: J gene, clone size, V gene, CDR3 protein. Not all rows give a size; the values are once, few, many and, for expanded clones, a class.

>TRBJ2-5|many|TRBV2
CASSVGLKSKETQYF
>TRBJ2-7|many|TRBV6-1
CASRASVSYEQYF
>TRBJ2-5|many|TRBV11-2
CASSLETGAPETQYF
>TRBJ2-5|many|TRBV25-1
CASSQREIFQETQYF
>TRBJ2-1|many|TRBV20-1
CSARDPEASGNYNEQFF
>TRBJ1-3|.|TRBV19
CASSEQVNSGNTIYF
>TRBJ1-5|many|TRBV12-3/TRBV12-4
CASSTTAREPQHF
>TRBJ1-5|.|TRBV10-2
CASSETGQHQPQHF
>TRBJ1-1|many|TRBV6-2/TRBV6-3
CASRRDGHEAFF
>TRBJ2-4|many|TRBV27
CASSKTGGEAKNIQYF
>TRBJ1-1|many|TRBV27
CASSAQLMRTEAFF
>TRBJ2-5|.|TRBV29-1
CSVAGQEETQYF
>TRBJ1-3|.|TRBV6-5
CASSDSGAGNTIYF
>TRBJ1-1|many|TRBV6-1
CASNHLNTEAFF
>TRBJ1-1|many|TRBV7-9
CASSSETVSATEAFF
>TRBJ1-5|.|TRBV19
CASSDSGGPNPQHF
>TRBJ2-1|many|TRBV28
CASRESGRQVWNEQFF
>TRBJ2-2|many|TRBV11-2
CASSLVWGSPGELFF
>TRBJ1-1|many|TRBV3-1
CASRNRGVGTEAFF
>TRBJ2-1|many|TRBV24-1
CATSDLRLPHNEQFF
>TRBJ1-6|many|TRBV20-1
CSATTGQGYNSPLHF
>TRBJ2-7|few|TRBV14
CASSQEGDPRLYEQYF
>TRBJ2-2|.|TRBV9
CASSVAGRENTGELFF
>TRBJ2-1|few|TRBV28
CASSLLGEGYNEQFF
>TRBJ2-7|many|TRBV29-1
CSVEDRAGGSYEQYF
>TRBJ2-1|.|TRBV11-3
CASSRTSGRRSSYNEQFF
>TRBJ1-2|.|TRBV25-1
CASSDPGTRQGYTF
>TRBJ2-3|few|TRBV12-3/TRBV12-4
CASSPPSGGTDTQYF
>TRBJ1-1|.|TRBV12-3/TRBV12-4
CASSPATGFHQAEAFF
>TRBJ2-3|many|TRBV12-5
CASGPCEKAASTDTQYF
>TRBJ1-2|many|TRBV20-1
CSAIPGADGYGYTF
>TRBJ1-6|many|TRBV10-2
CASRAAARSNSPLHF
>TRBJ2-2|.|TRBV6-5
CASSYSDRGIVIGELFF
>TRBJ2-1|many|TRBV7-9
CASSSYGTSGMGEQFF
>TRBJ1-5|few|TRBV7-9
CASRVPEGRNQPQHF
>TRBJ2-7|many|TRBV14
CASSPGLVYYEQYF
>TRBJ2-7|.|TRBV4-1
CASSQEFRRASEQYF
>TRBJ1-1|many|TRBV20-1
CSARDPRGANTEAFF
>TRBJ2-7|many|TRBV10-3
CAVADWKLGSEQYF
>TRBJ2-4|many|TRBV28
CASRPVLNLRGPNIQYF
>TRBJ2-1|many|TRBV7-2
CASSRWIGDNEQFF
>TRBJ2-3|many|TRBV7-2
CASTAEGAIDTQYF
>TRBJ2-3|.|TRBV6-9
CASQGLGGLMTQYF